This T cell receptor (beta chain) stems from a study of CD8 T cells in Susac syndrome. Sequencing of TCR beta, carried out with a high-throughput approach, was applied to CD8+ and CD4+ T cells from the blood. This CDR3 is 13 amino acids long. CDR1 and CDR2 (germline): MDHEN, SYDVKM. Trimming pared 8 bases from V and 1 base from J, leaving 11 bases between. Random hexamers served to reverse transcribe roughly 0.45 to 1 ug RNA. immunoSEQ multiplex PCR amplified TCR beta CDR3 across 54 Vbeta, 13 Jbeta. TCRdb reprocessed the immunoSEQ multiplex PCR reads via MiXCR and lists one record per CDR3 protein. The table includes approximately 170,000 distinct CDR3 sequences, roughly 94% detected once.

The chain has TRBV28 and TRBJ1-1, with a possible D match to TRBD1 (5 bases). This receptor was taken from a human donor with multiple sclerosis. Material for sequencing was CD4+ T cells from PBMCs. The CDR3 nucleotides are TGTGCCAGCGGGGGGACGGCGAACACTGAAGCTTTCTTT. Its translation is CASGGTANTEAFF. The entire variable domain, with the rest obtained from reference TRBV28 and TRBJ1-1, is as follows: DVKVTQSSRYLVKRTGEKVFLECVQDMDHENMFWYRQDPGLGLRLIYFSYDVKMKEKGDIPEGYSVSREKKERFSLILESASTNQTSMYLCASGGTANTEAFFGQGTRLTVV.